A selection of T cell receptor beta chains follows, all from one sample in a study of Graves' ophthalmopathy and Graves' hyperthyroidism. TCRdb called the multiplex PCR reads again in MiXCR, with one record for every CDR3 protein. The sample has about 1.2 million distinct CDR3 sequences; about two fifths are singletons. Input material: peripheral blood or thyroid tissue (not recorded which). These receptors all stem from an adult man with Graves' hyperthyroidism. Both conserved end residues are part of each CDR3. The D gene is left open where the match is weak. For some rows the clone size is stated as once, few or many, or as a class when expanded; others skip it.

v_call	clone_size	d_call	j_call	cdr3_nt	cdr3_aa
TRBV25-1	NA	TRBD1	TRBJ2-6	TGTGCCAGCGTTGAAGTACAGGGGGCCACCAACGTCCTGACTTTC	CASVEVQGATNVLTF
TRBV7-9	many	NA	TRBJ1-2	TGTGCCAGCAGCTTAGAGCCCCCCAGGGGACGAGATGGCTACACCTTC	CASSLEPPRGRDGYTF
TRBV7-8	many	TRBD1	TRBJ2-5	TGTGCCAGCAGCACCGGGACAGGGGTTTTGGAGACCCAGTACTTC	CASSTGTGVLETQYF
TRBV2	many	TRBD1	TRBJ2-5	TGTGCCAGCACCAACCGACAGGGGGGTGACGAGACCCAGTACTTC	CASTNRQGGDETQYF
TRBV25-1	NA	NA	TRBJ2-2	TGTGCCAGCAGTTTCCGGGGGAAGGACGGGGAGCTGTTTTTT	CASSFRGKDGELFF
TRBV7-6	NA	NA	TRBJ2-2	TGTGCCAGCGAGGGGGGTGAGGACACCGGGGAGCTGTTTTTT	CASEGGEDTGELFF
TRBV28	many	NA	TRBJ2-7	TGTGCCAGCAGTCCCCCCGGGGGATCCTACGAGCAGTACTTC	CASSPPGGSYEQYF
TRBV25-1	few	NA	TRBJ2-7	TGTGCCAGCAGTGATGTACTCGAAAGCTCCTACGAGCAGTACTTC	CASSDVLESSYEQYF
TRBV10-3	NA	NA	TRBJ2-5	TGTGCCATCAGTAATAAGGGGGGCGGTCGAGAGACCCAGTACTTC	CAISNKGGGRETQYF
TRBV20-1	NA	TRBD2	TRBJ2-7	TGCAGTGCCACTTTAGCGGGAGTCGCCTACGAGCAGTACTTC	CSATLAGVAYEQYF
TRBV7-2	many	NA	TRBJ1-2	TGTGCCAGCAGCACCAGGGCTAACTATGGCTACACCTTC	CASSTRANYGYTF
TRBV14	many	NA	TRBJ2-5	TGTGCCAGCAGCCCCCCGGGCCGCAAAGAGACCCAGTACTTC	CASSPPGRKETQYF
TRBV14	few	NA	TRBJ1-1	TGTGCCAGCAGCCAAAAAACCCCAAAGGTCCTGAACACTGAAGCTTTCTTT	CASSQKTPKVLNTEAFF
TRBV5-1	many	NA	TRBJ2-5	TGTGCCAGCAGCTTAGAACGGCAAGAGACCCAGTACTTC	CASSLERQETQYF
TRBV29-1	NA	NA	TRBJ2-5	TGCAGCGTTGAAACAGCCAGGAGAAGTCCTCAGGAGACCCAGTACTTC	CSVETARRSPQETQYF
TRBV7-8	NA	NA	TRBJ1-5	TGTGCCAGCAGCTTAACCACCCTGACGGGGGCAGGTCAGCCCCAGCATTTT	CASSLTTLTGAGQPQHF
TRBV25-1	NA	NA	TRBJ2-7	TGTGCCAGCAGTGAAGTGGGAAGATGGGGCGTTTACGGGCAGTACTTC	CASSEVGRWGVYGQYF
TRBV5-1	NA	NA	TRBJ2-7	TGCACCAGCTCCTACGAGCAGTACTTC	CTSSYEQYF
TRBV2	many	NA	TRBJ2-2	TGTGCCAGCAGTGAACACCAGACCGGGGAGCTGTTTTTT	CASSEHQTGELFF
TRBV12-3/TRBV12-4	NA	TRBD1	TRBJ1-6	TGTGCCAGCAGTTTAAGAAGACAGGGACAATCACCCCTCCACTTT	CASSLRRQGQSPLHF
TRBV11-1	NA	NA	TRBJ2-7	TGTGCCTGGAGTGTTTCAGGGTGGGGGGAGCAGTACTTC	CAWSVSGWGEQYF
TRBV18	NA	NA	TRBJ1-2	TGTGCCAGCTCACCGTCAACGTCTTGGAATGGCTACACCTTC	CASSPSTSWNGYTF
TRBV6-5	many	TRBD2	TRBJ2-5	TGTGCCAGCAGTAGCGGGGCCCAAGAGACCCAGTACTTC	CASSSGAQETQYF
TRBV7-9	NA	NA	TRBJ1-1	TGTGCCAGCAGCCCCCCTGCTGGACTGACGAACACTGAAGCTTTCTTT	CASSPPAGLTNTEAFF
TRBV10-2	NA	TRBD1	TRBJ2-7	TGTGCCAGCAGTGAGGAGAGGGCAGGGGGCTACGAGCAGTACTTC	CASSEERAGGYEQYF